Presented here are 8 T cell receptor beta chains from one specimen sequenced in a study of blood T cell repertoires in COVID-19. Some clones are missing from TCRdb's copy, which holds only in-frame ones; the method was immunoSEQ multiplex PCR. The sample holds more than 200,000 clones, about 88% seen once. Sequenced: peripheral blood. The receptors were gathered from a man aged 30-40 years with active or convalescent COVID-19.

This clone was observed a handful of times. The V call is TRBV4-2, the J call TRBJ1-3, with D maybe TRBD1 (5 bases). The CDR3 spans 16 residues. Germline CDR1 and CDR2: LGHNA and YNFKEQ. The V end was cut by 1 base, the J end by 0 bases, with 10 bases between. CDR3 amino acids: CASSQGDSRSGNTIYF. The CDR3 coding sequence is TGTGCCAGCAGCCAAGGAGACAGCCGCTCTGGAAACACCATATATTTT.

This clone was counted between two and nine times. The chain uses TRBV18 and TRBJ1-1; no clear D. The germline CDR1 and CDR2 sequences are KGHSH and LQKENI. The CDR3 has 13 residues. V was clipped by 5 bases and J by 6 bases, with 13 bases between them. The CDR3: CASSTRPSPEAFF. The CDR3 nucleotides read TGTGCCAGCTCAACTAGACCTTCCCCTGAAGCTTTCTTT.

The V call is TRBV5-1, the J call TRBJ1-4; no clear D gene. The CDR3 is 14 residues long. Germline CDR1 SGHRS, CDR2 YFSETQ. Trimming removed 3 bases from V and 8 bases from J, with 14 bases in between. The chain's CDR3 is CASSSTRVEEKLFF. CDR3 nucleotide sequence: TGCGCCAGCAGCTCGACTAGGGTCGAGGAAAAACTGTTTTTT.

The chain links TRBV3-1 (or the pseudogene TRBV3-2) to TRBJ1-4; D is uncertain. V lost 0 bases, J lost 0 bases, and 5 bases lay in between. The CDR3 sequence is 15 residues long. Looked up from germline, CDR1 is LGHDT and CDR2 is YNNKEL (reference sequence). Here the CDR3 DNA reads TGTGCCAGCAGCCAAGATATTACAACTAATGAAAAACTGTTTTTT. Its protein is CASSQDITTNEKLFF.

This sequence joins TRBV27 and TRBJ2-1, with D possibly matching TRBD2 (6 bases). The CDR3 extends over 13 amino acids. V was pared by 3 bases and J by 8 bases, with 11 bases between. Per the germline V gene, CDR1 is MNHEY and CDR2 is SMNVEV (reference sequence). The CDR3 loop reads CASSFPGGDEQFF. The CDR3 DNA reads TGTGCCAGCAGTTTTCCAGGCGGGGATGAGCAGTTCTTC.

The chain recombines TRBV29-1 with TRBJ1-1; D unclear. V lost 7 bases and J 9 bases, leaving 15 bases between the germline ends. This CDR3 region has 11 residues. Germline V CDR1 and CDR2: SQVTM, ANQGSEA. The CDR3 here is CSGQGGRKAFF. CDR3 in DNA: TGCAGCGGTCAAGGCGGCCGGAAAGCTTTCTTT.

V usage is TRBV6-1 and J usage is TRBJ1-5; D not resolved. The germline V and J ends were trimmed by 0 bases and 0 bases, with 18 bases remaining between them. The CDR3 contains 19 residues. The germline CDR1 and CDR2 sequences are MNHNS and SASEGT. The CDR3 sequence: CASSEASFSRLASNQPQHF. CDR3 sequence (DNA): TGTGCCAGCAGTGAAGCGTCTTTTTCGAGGTTGGCTAGCAATCAGCCCCAGCATTTT.

The chain uses TRBV18 and TRBJ1-6; D is unclear. Germline loops: CDR1 KGHSH, CDR2 LQKENI. CDR3 length: 16 residues. V was pared by 2 bases and J by 10 bases, with 18 bases between. This CDR3 reads CASSPYKSSSQSPLHF. The CDR3, as DNA: TGTGCCAGCTCACCATACAAATCTTCCTCCCAATCACCCCTCCACTTT.